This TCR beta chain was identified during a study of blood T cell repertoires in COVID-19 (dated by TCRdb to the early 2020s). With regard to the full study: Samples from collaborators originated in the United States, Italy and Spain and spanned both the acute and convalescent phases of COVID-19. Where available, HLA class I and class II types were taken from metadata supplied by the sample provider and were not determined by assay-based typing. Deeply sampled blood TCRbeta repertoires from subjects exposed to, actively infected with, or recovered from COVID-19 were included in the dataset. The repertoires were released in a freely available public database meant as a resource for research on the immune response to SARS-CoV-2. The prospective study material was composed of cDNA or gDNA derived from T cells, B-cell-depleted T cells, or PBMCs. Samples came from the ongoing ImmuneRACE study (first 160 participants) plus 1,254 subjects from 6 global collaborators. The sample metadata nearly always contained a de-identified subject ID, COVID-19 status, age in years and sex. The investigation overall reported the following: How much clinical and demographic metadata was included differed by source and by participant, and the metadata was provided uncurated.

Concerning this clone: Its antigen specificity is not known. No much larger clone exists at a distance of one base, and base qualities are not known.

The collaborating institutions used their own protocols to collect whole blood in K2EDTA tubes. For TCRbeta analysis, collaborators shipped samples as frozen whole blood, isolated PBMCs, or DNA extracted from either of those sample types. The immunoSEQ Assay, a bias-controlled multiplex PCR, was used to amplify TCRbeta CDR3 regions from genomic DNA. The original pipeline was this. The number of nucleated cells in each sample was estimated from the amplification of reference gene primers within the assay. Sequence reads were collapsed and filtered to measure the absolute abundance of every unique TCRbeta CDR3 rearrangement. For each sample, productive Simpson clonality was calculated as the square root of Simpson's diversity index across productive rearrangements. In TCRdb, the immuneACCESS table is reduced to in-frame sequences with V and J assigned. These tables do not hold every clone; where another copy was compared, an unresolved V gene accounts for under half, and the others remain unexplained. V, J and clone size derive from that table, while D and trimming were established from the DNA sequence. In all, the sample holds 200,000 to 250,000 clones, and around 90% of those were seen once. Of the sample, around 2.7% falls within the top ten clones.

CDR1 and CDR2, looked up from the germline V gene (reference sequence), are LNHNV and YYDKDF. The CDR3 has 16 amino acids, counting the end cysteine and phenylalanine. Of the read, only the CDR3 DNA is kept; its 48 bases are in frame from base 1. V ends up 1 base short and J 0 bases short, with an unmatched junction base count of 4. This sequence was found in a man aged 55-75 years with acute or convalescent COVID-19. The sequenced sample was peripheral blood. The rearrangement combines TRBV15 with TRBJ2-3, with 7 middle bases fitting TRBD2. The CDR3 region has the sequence CATSRAGRGSTDTQYF. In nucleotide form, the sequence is TGTGCCACCAGCAGAGCGGGGCGGGGGAGCACAGATACGCAGTATTTT.